This T cell receptor (beta chain) was captured in a study of radiation and T cells in renal cell carcinoma. Study findings and constraints: Without pretreatment biopsies, baseline tumor clonotype presence was undetermined. In blood, top tumor clones expanded by 2 weeks, shrinking by 4.

A remark on this clone: Its target is not known.

Assay used: immunoSEQ multiplex PCR; TCRdb lists only in-frame clones, some missing. The sample has 150,000 to 200,000 clones, about 85% seen once. The time point was: blood 4 weeks post-SBRT, at nephrectomy. Treatment meaning: 15 Gy SBRT to primary tumor, nephrectomy 4 weeks later. After SBRT, blood was collected at 2 and 4 weeks, plus baseline. The receptor was derived from a woman between 50 and 59 years old with renal cell carcinoma. Sequences were derived from blood, sampled from a patient whose treatment included radiotherapy and nephrectomy.

CDR3 in DNA: TGTGCCAGTAGAACCGGGACAGGGGACGAGCAGTACTTC. Protein: CASRTGTGDEQYF. The chain uses TRBV25-1 and TRBJ2-7; 10 positions agree with TRBD1. Germline CDR1 is MGHDK and CDR2 is SYGVNS. With V trimmed by 9 bases and J by 5 bases, 7 bases remained unmatched. CDR3 size: 13 residues.